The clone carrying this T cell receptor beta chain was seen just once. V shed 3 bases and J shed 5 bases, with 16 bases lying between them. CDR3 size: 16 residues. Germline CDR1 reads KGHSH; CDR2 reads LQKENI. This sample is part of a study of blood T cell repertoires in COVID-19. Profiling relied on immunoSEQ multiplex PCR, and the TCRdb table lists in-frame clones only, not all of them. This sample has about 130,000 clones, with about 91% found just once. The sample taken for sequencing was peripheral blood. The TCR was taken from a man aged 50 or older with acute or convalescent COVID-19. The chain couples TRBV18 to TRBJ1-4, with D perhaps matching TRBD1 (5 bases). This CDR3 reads CASSPFTGGQNEKLFF. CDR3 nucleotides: TGTGCCAGCTCACCTTTCACGGGGGGTCAGAATGAAAAACTGTTTTTT.